The clone carrying this TCR beta chain was counted only a few times. It was with unique molecular identifiers that the TCRbeta library was prepared. Each CDR3 protein gets one entry after TCRdb re-called the PCR reads with MiXCR. The sample includes approximately 240,000 distinct CDR3 sequences, approximately 9% of them seen just once. The germline V gene encodes CDR1 SEHNR and CDR2 FQNEAQ (reference sequence). CDR3 length: 15 amino acids. Trimming removed 3 bases from V and 0 bases from J, with 11 bases in between. The entry originates in a study of T-cell reconstitution after alpha-beta-depleted transplantation in children.

The chain combines TRBV7-9 with TRBJ1-1; D unclear. Sequenced material: PBMCs from the stem cell graft donor, taken from the stem cell graft. This TCR was recovered from a human donor who donated a stem cell graft to a child with acute lymphoblastic leukemia. The CDR3 DNA follows: TGTGCCAGCAGCTTCCGCAGGCCACTGAACACTGAAGCTTTCTTT. This gives the protein CASSFRRPLNTEAFF. Using reference TRBV7-9 and TRBJ1-1 for the parts outside the CDR3, the full variable domain is DTGVSQNPRHKITKRGQNVTFRCDPISEHNRLYWYRQTLGQGPEFLTYFQNEAQLEKSRLLSDRFSAERPKGSFSTLEIQRTEQGDSAMYLCASSFRRPLNTEAFFGQGTRLTVV.